These 32 T cell receptor beta chains were sequenced from one sample in a study of blood T cell repertoires in COVID-19. The repertoire was sequenced with immunoSEQ multiplex PCR; TCRdb's copy has only in-frame clones and lacks some. The sample includes about 87,000 clones, over 70% of them seen just once. Sequenced sample: peripheral blood. These receptors all come from a woman aged 50 to 65 with acute or convalescent COVID-19.

This chain connects TRBV30 to TRBJ1-5; 7 bases agree with TRBD1. J was trimmed by 7 bases and V by 0 bases; bases with no gene match: 6. This CDR3 contains 14 residues. CDR1 and CDR2 (germline): GTSNPN, SVGIG (reference sequence). As DNA, the CDR3 is TGTGCCTGGAGTGTTCAAGGGGGCAGACAGCCCCAGCATTTT. Its translation: CAWSVQGGRQPQHF.

The CDR3 loop is CASSYARGAGGLNYGYTF. In DNA form, the CDR3 reads TGTGCCAGCAGCTACGCCAGGGGCGCGGGAGGGCTAAACTATGGCTACACCTTC. The chain recombines TRBV7-9 with TRBJ1-2, with D tentatively TRBD1 (6 bases). The CDR3 has 18 residues. V was shortened by 4 bases and J by 2 bases, with 23 bases between the two germline ends. Germline lookup yields CDR1 SEHNR and CDR2 FQNEAQ (reference sequence).

The V call is TRBV6-5, the J call TRBJ2-1; 10 nucleotides align to TRBD2. V lost 2 bases to trimming and J lost 6 bases; unmatched junction nucleotides: 1. The CDR3 length is 14 residues. Germline CDR1 and CDR2: MNHEY and SVGAGI. The CDR3 coding sequence is TGTGCCAGCAGTTACAGCGGGGGGGTCAATGAGCAGTTCTTC. Protein product: CASSYSGGVNEQFF.

This chain joins TRBV19 and TRBJ1-3; the match to TRBD1 covers 7 bases. This CDR3 has 12 amino acids. V shed 10 bases, J shed 5 bases, and the junction held 5 bases outside the gene matches. CDR1 is LNHDA, CDR2 SQIVND, per germline (reference sequence). The CDR3, as DNA: TGTGCCACTGGACAGGAACGAAACACCATATATTTT. It codes for CATGQERNTIYF.

The chain employs TRBV12-3 or TRBV12-4 and TRBJ2-3; D is uncertain. V lost 4 bases, J lost 5 bases, and 10 bases lay in between. CDR3 size: 13 residues. CDR3 in amino acids: CASSSPAVDTQYF. The CDR3, as DNA: TGTGCCAGCAGTTCCCCCGCGGTAGATACGCAGTATTTT.

The rearrangement joins TRBV19 to TRBJ1-3; 9 bases are a match to TRBD1. Germline-derived CDR1 and CDR2 are LNHDA and SQIVND (reference sequence). The CDR3 consists of 17 residues. V gave up 7 bases and J gave up 1 base; unmatched junction bases: 11. DNA for the CDR3: TGTGCCAGTACCTCCTTGGACAGGGGCCTTTCTGGAAACACCATATATTTT. Translated, it gives CASTSLDRGLSGNTIYF.

The chain has TRBV12-3 or TRBV12-4 and TRBJ1-1; D call uncertain. Trimming stripped 2 bases from V and 4 bases from J, with 8 bases between. The CDR3 spans 13 residues. The CDR3, as DNA: TGTGCCAGCAGTTTAAAGGAGAGCACTGAAGCTTTCTTT. Protein product: CASSLKESTEAFF.

Only a few counts were recorded for this clone. The chain employs TRBV7-9 and TRBJ1-6; 7 nucleotides match TRBD1. The V gene end was trimmed by 4 bases and the J gene end by 10 bases; junction bases not matched to a gene: 7. The germline gives CDR1 SEHNR, CDR2 FQNEAQ (reference sequence). This CDR3 is 14 amino acids long. For the CDR3, the DNA is TGTGCCAGCAGCTCCTCCGGGACAGCCTCACCCCTCCACTTT. Translating gives CASSSSGTASPLHF.

The CDR3 loop is CASSRDDRIDTF. The CDR3 DNA is TGTGCCAGCAGTCGCGATGACAGAATCGACACCTTC. The V and J genes are TRBV12-3 or TRBV12-4 and TRBJ1-2; maybe TRBD1 (5 bases). This CDR3 has 12 residues. V lost 5 bases and J lost 12, with 16 bases in between.

The rearrangement links TRBV6-5 to TRBJ2-7, with 9 positions matching TRBD1. The CDR3 has 14 amino acids. CDR1 is MNHEY, CDR2 SVGAGI, per germline. V was clipped by 2 bases and J by 3 bases; unmatched bases: 2. CDR3 nucleotides: TGTGCCAGCAGTTACGGGACAGGGATCTACGAGCAGTACTTC. Translation: CASSYGTGIYEQYF.

The V gene is TRBV30, the J gene TRBJ1-4, with D possibly matching TRBD1 (6 bases). CDR3 length: 17 amino acids. Germline loops: CDR1 GTSNPN, CDR2 SVGIG (reference sequence). Trimming took 0 bases from V and 0 from J, leaving 14 bases between them. The CDR3 sequence: CAWSVGATPATNEKLFF. The CDR3 DNA follows: TGTGCCTGGAGTGTGGGGGCGACACCCGCAACTAATGAAAAACTGTTTTTT.

This chain links TRBV19 with TRBJ2-5; TRBD1 aligns across 10 bases. This CDR3 has 13 amino acids. Unmatched junction bases numbered 2, after V lost 6 bases and J lost 4 bases. Germline CDR1 LNHDA, CDR2 SQIVND (reference sequence). CDR3 DNA: TGTGCCAGTAGAGGGGACAGGGGAGAGACCCAGTACTTC. Translation: CASRGDRGETQYF.

The chain carries TRBV5-1 and TRBJ2-5; 7 bases agree with TRBD2. The V gene end was trimmed by 0 bases and the J gene end by 2 bases; junction bases not matched to a gene: 4. The CDR3 consists of 15 residues. Germline V gene data show CDR1 as SGHRS and CDR2 as YFSETQ. For the CDR3, the DNA is TGCGCCAGCAGCTTGGCTTGGGGGGGGCAAGAGACCCAGTACTTC. Translating gives CASSLAWGGQETQYF.

This chain connects TRBV4-1 to TRBJ1-5; maybe TRBD1 (6 bases). Trimming shortened V by 0 bases and J by 3 bases, and 9 bases separated the two germline ends. The germline gives CDR1 MGHRA, CDR2 YSYEKL. The CDR3 covers 15 residues. DNA for the CDR3: TGCGCCAGCAGCCAAGACAGGGGTCCCAATCAGCCCCAGCATTTT. It encodes CASSQDRGPNQPQHF.

The chain combines TRBV19 with TRBJ2-1; D might be TRBD1 (5 bases). Deletions cut 6 bases from V and 6 bases from J, with 21 bases between. The CDR3 spans 16 residues. The V gene's germline CDR1 is LNHDA and CDR2 SQIVND (reference sequence). The chain's CDR3 is CASSYPPGRESNEQFF. CDR3 DNA sequence: TGTGCCAGTAGCTACCCCCCGGGCAGGGAAAGCAATGAGCAGTTCTTC.

The rearrangement uses TRBV15 and TRBJ1-1, with D perhaps TRBD1 (6 bases). CDR1 and CDR2 (germline): LNHNV, YYDKDF (reference sequence). Trimming removed 8 bases at V and 5 bases at J, with 15 bases between. This CDR3 region has 13 residues. CDR3 in DNA: TGTGCCACCTTGAGGTCAGGACAGACTGAAGCTTTCTTT. Translating gives CATLRSGQTEAFF. The entire variable domain, with the rest obtained from reference TRBV15 and TRBJ1-1, is as follows: DAMVIQNPRYQVTQFGKPVTLSCSQTLNHNVMYWYQQKSSQAPKLLFHYYDKDFNNEADTPDNFQSRRPNTSFCFLDIRSPGLGDTAMYLCATLRSGQTEAFFGQGTRLTVV.

V and J are TRBV3-1 (or the pseudogene TRBV3-2) and TRBJ1-6, with D hard to call. The V and J ends lost 1 base and 11 bases respectively, with 6 bases between them. The V gene's germline CDR1 is LGHDT and CDR2 YNNKEL (reference sequence). The CDR3 is made up of 12 amino acids. In DNA form, the CDR3 reads TGTGCCAGCAGCCAAGGAGAACCACCCCTCCACTTT. This sequence encodes CASSQGEPPLHF.

This clone occurred a few times. The chain links TRBV18 to TRBJ2-2; possible D gene TRBD1, 6 bases. This CDR3 is built from 15 residues. Germline assignment: CDR1 KGHSH and CDR2 LQKENI. Trimming cost V 2 bases and J 3 bases, with 10 bases left between them. The DNA of the CDR3 is TGTGCCAGCTCACCAAACCGACAGGACACCGGGGAGCTGTTTTTT. Protein sequence: CASSPNRQDTGELFF.

The rearrangement joins TRBV27 to TRBJ1-6; the D gene is possibly TRBD1 (5 bases). V lost 2 bases to trimming and J lost 1 base, with 12 bases between them. The germline V gene encodes CDR1 MNHEY and CDR2 SMNVEV (reference sequence). This CDR3 is built from 17 residues. The CDR3 DNA follows: TGTGCCAGCAGTTTAGGGAGGGAGGGGTCCTATAATTCACCCCTCCACTTT. Amino acid sequence: CASSLGREGSYNSPLHF.

V gene TRBV6-2 or TRBV6-3 combines with J gene TRBJ1-2, with D tentatively TRBD1 (6 bases). CDR3 size: 14 residues. Trimming left V 2 bases short and J 5 bases short, with 12 bases between. Germline CDR1 and CDR2: MNHEY and SVGEGT. This CDR3 reads CASSYQGIQYGYTF. The CDR3 DNA is TGTGCCAGCAGTTACCAGGGGATCCAGTATGGCTACACCTTC.

CDR3 nucleotides: TGTGCCAGCAGCCGACAGGGGACCTCTGGAAACACCATATATTTT. Protein sequence: CASSRQGTSGNTIYF. The chain has TRBV5-5 and TRBJ1-3; the match to TRBD1 covers 8 bases. This CDR3 is 15 amino acids long. Trimming removed 4 bases from V and 0 bases from J; junction bases left unmatched: 3. CDR1 is SGHKS and CDR2 is YYEKEE in the germline V gene (reference sequence).

The chain is built from TRBV6-5 and TRBJ2-3; 10 bases are shared with TRBD1. Trimming removed 6 bases from V and 7 bases from J; junction bases left unmatched: 10. The germline CDR1 and CDR2 sequences are MNHEY and SVGAGI. The CDR3 is 15 amino acids. DNA for the CDR3: TGTGCCAGCAGGACCGGGACAGGGGTTCATTATACGCAGTATTTT. It translates to CASRTGTGVHYTQYF.

This clone was seen only a few times. The CDR3 loop is CASSPGGSGGYTF. In DNA, the CDR3 is TGTGCCAGCAGCCCGGGGGGCTCGGGAGGCTACACCTTC. The rearrangement joins TRBV6-5 to TRBJ1-2; possibly TRBD1 for D (6 bases). Between the trimmed V and J ends, which lost 6 bases and 8 bases, there was a span of 16 bases. The CDR3 has 13 amino acids. Germline CDR1 and CDR2: MNHEY and SVGAGI.

This clone was detected once. V and J are TRBV7-2 and TRBJ1-5; 7 nucleotides line up with TRBD1. The length of the CDR3 is 16 residues. Germline V gene sequence: CDR1 SGHTA, CDR2 FQGNSA. Trimming at V came to 5 bases and at J to 9 bases, leaving 16 bases not matched to a gene. CDR3 sequence: CASSPRQGSPPGPQHF. The CDR3 nucleotides are TGTGCCAGCAGCCCAAGACAGGGAAGTCCCCCTGGGCCCCAGCATTTT.

The rearrangement uses TRBV6-5 and TRBJ1-1; 10 bases are a match to TRBD1. The germline gives CDR1 MNHEY, CDR2 SVGAGI. This CDR3 spans 14 amino acids. Germline trimming cut 2 bases from V and 5 bases from J; bases unmatched to any gene: 2. CDR3 residues: CASSYRTGGTEAFF. DNA for the CDR3: TGTGCCAGCAGTTACCGGACAGGGGGTACTGAAGCTTTCTTT.

CDR3 coding DNA: TGTGCCAGCAGTCGACAGGGGGCAAATCAGCCCCAGCATTTT. It translates to CASSRQGANQPQHF. V gene TRBV7-9 combines with J gene TRBJ1-5; the match to TRBD1 covers 10 bases. CDR1 SEHNR and CDR2 FQNEAQ come from the germline V gene (reference sequence). This CDR3 comprises 14 residues. V shed 6 bases, J shed 4 bases, and the junction held 3 bases outside the gene matches.

This clone was counted only a few times. Other DNA sequences from this sample encode an identical CDR3 as well. The chain links TRBV28 to TRBJ2-1; a weak D match, TRBD1 (7 bases). The germline V and J ends were trimmed by 1 base and 7 bases, with 11 bases remaining between them. Germline V gene lookup returns CDR1 MDHEN and CDR2 SYDVKM. The CDR3 is made up of 14 amino acids. CDR3 in DNA: TGTGCCAGCAGTTTATCAGGGGGGTTAAATGAGCAGTTCTTC. It codes for CASSLSGGLNEQFF.

In the case of this clone: Possible read error: a much larger clone is one base away. The sample has other DNA sequences that encode this CDR3 too. The chain employs TRBV6-5 and TRBJ1-2, with TRBD1 matching 7 bases. In germline, CDR1 is MNHEY, CDR2 SVGAGI. The length of the CDR3 is 14 residues. V lost 4 bases and J lost 4; bases outside the gene matches: 6. For the CDR3, the DNA is TGTGCCAGCAGTTTCCTTGGGACAGTCTATGGCTACACCTTC. Amino acids: CASSFLGTVYGYTF.

V and J are TRBV3-1 (or the pseudogene TRBV3-2) and TRBJ1-1; maybe TRBD1 (5 bases). The CDR3 extends over 16 amino acids. V shed 0 bases and J shed 4 bases, with 15 bases lying between them. Per the germline V gene, CDR1 is LGHDT and CDR2 is YNNKEL (reference sequence). The CDR3 DNA follows: TGTGCCAGCAGCCAAGATCGGGGGAGATATGGCACTGAAGCTTTCTTT. Translated: CASSQDRGRYGTEAFF.

The chain is built from TRBV4-1 and TRBJ2-7; D perhaps matches TRBD1 (5 bases). The V end lost 3 bases, the J end lost 1 base, and 10 bases lay between the germline ends. Germline values: CDR1 MGHRA, CDR2 YSYEKL. CDR3 length: 14 amino acids. The CDR3 DNA sequence: TGCGCCAGCAGCCACAACGACAGATCCTACGAGCAGTACTTC. Amino acids: CASSHNDRSYEQYF.

V usage is TRBV5-1 and J usage is TRBJ2-3; 8 nucleotides agree with TRBD2. Germline V gives CDR1 SGHRS, CDR2 YFSETQ. This CDR3 has 15 residues. The J segment lost 5 bases and the V segment lost 4 bases, leaving 9 bases of the junction unmatched. The CDR3 loop is CASSLRGTSGDTQYF. For the CDR3, the DNA is TGCGCCAGCAGCCTACGCGGGACTAGTGGAGATACGCAGTATTTT.

This clone was picked up one time. This sequence joins TRBV3-1 (or the pseudogene TRBV3-2) and TRBJ1-2; D perhaps matches TRBD1 (5 bases). The CDR3 spans 16 residues. Per the germline V gene, CDR1 is LGHDT and CDR2 is YNNKEL (reference sequence). V lost 1 base and J lost 1, with 13 bases in between. The DNA of the CDR3 is TGTGCCAGCAGCCAAGTTGCAGGGCAGGGTAACTATGGCTACACCTTC. Translated, it gives CASSQVAGQGNYGYTF.